This passage covers 10 T cell receptor beta chains from one sample sequenced in a study of T cell changes during pregnancy in multiple sclerosis. Method: immunoSEQ multiplex PCR; TCRdb's copy keeps in-frame clones and lacks some. The sample contains about 45,000 clones, roughly 90% of which appear only once. The sequenced sample was PBMCs (not recorded whether the cells were cultured). These receptors came from a female donor with multiple sclerosis, enrolled in a pregnancy study.

The chain recombines TRBV30 with TRBJ2-7, with 7 positions matching TRBD1. The CDR3 covers 11 residues. Germline CDR1 and CDR2: GTSNPN and SVGIG (reference sequence). Trimming cost V 5 bases and J 6 bases; bases outside gene matches: 4. The DNA for the CDR3 is TGTGCCTGGGGTACAGGGGTCGAGCAGTACTTC. As protein: CAWGTGVEQYF.

In DNA form, the CDR3 reads TGTGCCAGCACCTTGGACAGCATGAACACTGAAGCTTTCTTT. Amino acid sequence: CASTLDSMNTEAFF. This chain links TRBV9 with TRBJ1-1, with D possibly being TRBD1 (6 bases). Per the germline V gene, CDR1 is SGDLS and CDR2 is YYNGEE. The length of the CDR3 is 14 residues. V was pared by 6 bases and J by 0 bases, with 12 bases between.

V is TRBV6-5 and J is TRBJ2-2; no reliable D call. V lost 6 bases and J lost 5, with 16 bases in between. Germline V gives CDR1 MNHEY, CDR2 SVGAGI. This CDR3 comprises 15 residues. CDR3 sequence (DNA): TGTGCCAGCAGCCTCGACTCCACTGAGACCGGGGAGCTGTTTTTT. This gives the protein CASSLDSTETGELFF.

This rearrangement joins TRBV30 to TRBJ1-2; a weak D match, TRBD1 (5 bases). There are 15 residues in the CDR3. CDR1 is GTSNPN, CDR2 SVGIG, per germline (reference sequence). V was clipped by 3 bases and J by 4 bases, with 18 bases between them. For the CDR3, the DNA is TGTGCCTGGAGCGCGCGGGACGGCTCCCGCTATGGCTACACCTTC. Encoded protein: CAWSARDGSRYGYTF.

This clone was recorded once. The chain employs TRBV27 and TRBJ2-7; 7 bases are a match to TRBD2. V was pared by 2 bases and J by 2 bases, with 3 bases of the junction left unmatched. The CDR3 runs 14 residues. CDR1 MNHEY and CDR2 SMNVEV come from the germline V gene (reference sequence). CDR3 DNA sequence: TGTGCCAGCAGTTTAGGGGCGGGGGCCTACGAGCAGTACTTC. As protein: CASSLGAGAYEQYF.

The sample holds one count of this clone. V and J are TRBV4-3 and TRBJ2-3; tentatively, D is TRBD2 (5 bases). This CDR3 comprises 16 residues. The ends were cut back, 0 bases at V and 1 base at J, with 11 bases in the middle. CDR1 is LGHNA, CDR2 YSLEER, per germline. Written as DNA, the CDR3 is TGCGCCAGCAGCCAAGATAGAGCGGCCCGCACAGATACGCAGTATTTT. This codes for CASSQDRAARTDTQYF.

The rearrangement links TRBV7-6 to TRBJ1-5; possibly TRBD1 for D (5 bases). The CDR3 runs to 19 residues. Per the germline V gene, CDR1 is SGHVS and CDR2 is FNYEAQ. Trimming cost V 1 base and J 5 bases, with 24 bases left between them. The DNA for the CDR3 is TGTGCCAGCAGCTTAGTAACCTTCCTTTGGTACTCCAGGGATCAGCCCCAGCATTTT. It codes for CASSLVTFLWYSRDQPQHF.

This clone appeared once. The chain joins TRBV7-6 to TRBJ2-5; TRBD2 agrees at 7 bases. V lost 3 bases and J lost 2; bases outside the gene matches: 3. There are 14 residues in the CDR3. Germline V gives CDR1 SGHVS, CDR2 FNYEAQ. CDR3: CASSFLGGQETQYF. The CDR3 nucleotides are TGTGCCAGCAGCTTCCTGGGGGGGCAAGAGACCCAGTACTTC.

This rearrangement joins TRBV28 to TRBJ2-5, with 8 bases matching TRBD2. The CDR3 has 14 residues. CDR1 MDHEN and CDR2 SYDVKM come from the germline V gene. V lost 2 bases and J lost 5; bases outside the gene matches: 4. CDR3 in DNA: TGTGCCAGCAGTTTACCCCGGGAGGGGGAGACCCAGTACTTC. Translation gives CASSLPREGETQYF.

The gene calls are TRBV28 and TRBJ1-5; possible D gene TRBD1, 5 bases. Germline loops: CDR1 MDHEN, CDR2 SYDVKM. With 5 bases removed from V and 9 bases from J, the gap between germline ends came to 17 bases. The CDR3 length is 14 residues. The CDR3: CASSEVPGMRPQHF. The CDR3 DNA is TGTGCCAGCAGTGAAGTTCCAGGGATGCGGCCCCAGCATTTT. Combining the CDR3 with reference TRBV28 and TRBJ1-5 gives the whole variable domain DVKVTQSSRYLVKRTGEKVFLECVQDMDHENMFWYRQDPGLGLRLIYFSYDVKMKEKGDIPEGYSVSREKKERFSLILESASTNQTSMYLCASSEVPGMRPQHFGDGTRLSIL.